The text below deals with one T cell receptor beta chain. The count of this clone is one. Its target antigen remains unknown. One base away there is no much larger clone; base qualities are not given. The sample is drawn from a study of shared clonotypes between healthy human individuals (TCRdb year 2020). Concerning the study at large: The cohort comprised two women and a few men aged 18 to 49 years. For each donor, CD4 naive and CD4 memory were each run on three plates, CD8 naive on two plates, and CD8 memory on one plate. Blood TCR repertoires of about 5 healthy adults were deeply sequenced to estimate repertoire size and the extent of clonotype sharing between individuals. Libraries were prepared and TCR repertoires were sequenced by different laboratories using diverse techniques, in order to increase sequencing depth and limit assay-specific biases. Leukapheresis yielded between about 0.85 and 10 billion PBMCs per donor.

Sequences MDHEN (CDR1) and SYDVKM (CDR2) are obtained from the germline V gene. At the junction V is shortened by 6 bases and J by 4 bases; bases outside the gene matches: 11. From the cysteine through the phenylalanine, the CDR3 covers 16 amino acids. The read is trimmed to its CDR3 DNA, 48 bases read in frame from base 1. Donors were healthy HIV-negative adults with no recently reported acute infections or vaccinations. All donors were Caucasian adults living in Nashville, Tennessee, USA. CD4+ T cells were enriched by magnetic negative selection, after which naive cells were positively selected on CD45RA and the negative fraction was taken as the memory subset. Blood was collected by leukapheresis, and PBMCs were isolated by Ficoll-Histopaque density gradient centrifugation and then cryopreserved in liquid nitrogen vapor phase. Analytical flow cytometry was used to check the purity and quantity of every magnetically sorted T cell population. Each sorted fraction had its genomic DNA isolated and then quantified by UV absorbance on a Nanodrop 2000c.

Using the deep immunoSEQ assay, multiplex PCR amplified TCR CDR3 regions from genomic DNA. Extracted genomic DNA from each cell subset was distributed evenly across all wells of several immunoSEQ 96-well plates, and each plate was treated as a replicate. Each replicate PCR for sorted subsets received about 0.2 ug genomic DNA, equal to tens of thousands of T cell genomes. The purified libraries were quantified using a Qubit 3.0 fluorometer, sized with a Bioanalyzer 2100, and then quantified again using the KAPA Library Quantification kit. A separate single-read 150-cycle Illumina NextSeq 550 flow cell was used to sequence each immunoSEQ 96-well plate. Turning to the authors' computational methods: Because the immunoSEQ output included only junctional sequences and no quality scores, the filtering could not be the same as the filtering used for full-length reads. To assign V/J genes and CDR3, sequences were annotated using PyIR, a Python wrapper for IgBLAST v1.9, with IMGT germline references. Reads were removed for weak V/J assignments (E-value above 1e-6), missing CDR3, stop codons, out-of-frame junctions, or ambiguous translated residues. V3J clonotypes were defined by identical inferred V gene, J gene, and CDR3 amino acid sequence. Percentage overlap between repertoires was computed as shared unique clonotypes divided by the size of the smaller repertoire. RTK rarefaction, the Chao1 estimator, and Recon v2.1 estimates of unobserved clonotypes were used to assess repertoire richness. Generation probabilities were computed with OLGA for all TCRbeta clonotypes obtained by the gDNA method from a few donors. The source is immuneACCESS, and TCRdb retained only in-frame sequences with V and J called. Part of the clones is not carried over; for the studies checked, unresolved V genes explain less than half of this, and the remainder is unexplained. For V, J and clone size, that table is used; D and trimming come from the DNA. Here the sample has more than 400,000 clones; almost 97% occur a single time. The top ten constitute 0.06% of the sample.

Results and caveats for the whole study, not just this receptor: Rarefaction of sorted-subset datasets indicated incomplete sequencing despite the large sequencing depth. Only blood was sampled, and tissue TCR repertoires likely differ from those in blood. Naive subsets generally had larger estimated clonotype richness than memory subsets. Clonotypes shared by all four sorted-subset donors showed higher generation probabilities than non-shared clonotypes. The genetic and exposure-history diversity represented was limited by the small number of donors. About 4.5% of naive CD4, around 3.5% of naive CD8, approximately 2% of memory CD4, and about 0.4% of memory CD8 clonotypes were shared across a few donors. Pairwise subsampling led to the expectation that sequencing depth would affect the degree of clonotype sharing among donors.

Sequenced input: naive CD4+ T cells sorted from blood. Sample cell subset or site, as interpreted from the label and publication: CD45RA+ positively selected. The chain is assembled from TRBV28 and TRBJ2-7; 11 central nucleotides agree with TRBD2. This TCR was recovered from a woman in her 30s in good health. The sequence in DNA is TGTGCCAGCAGGGGGACTAGCGGTCGGGCGGGTTACGAGCAGTACTTC. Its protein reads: CASRGTSGRAGYEQYF.